This entry lists 28 T cell receptor beta chains sequenced from one sample in a study of T-cell memory formation after mild COVID-19. Using its own MiXCR run on the 5' RACE reads, TCRdb lists one record per CDR3 protein. The sample shows under 550,000 distinct CDR3 sequences, roughly 18% of them seen only once. The specimen was PBMCs or a T cell subset sorted from them (not recorded which). These receptors originate from a man between 18 and 29 years old who had mild COVID-19 (a few samples of this study predate the infection). Cell type and time point are not known.

A few counts support this clonotype. The V call is TRBV4-3, the J call TRBJ2-1, with D uncertain. The V gene lost 5 bases and the J gene lost 10 bases, with 12 bases spanning the gap. The germline CDR1 and CDR2 sequences are LGHNA and YSLEER. The CDR3 consists of 12 residues. The CDR3 loop reads CASSSSGIEQFF. CDR3 nucleotide sequence: TGCGCCAGCAGCTCATCAGGTATAGAGCAGTTCTTC.

The rearrangement uses TRBV11-2 and TRBJ2-1; TRBD1 agrees at 7 bases. Unmatched junction bases numbered 10, after V lost 2 bases and J lost 9 bases. This CDR3 has 15 residues. From germline, CDR1 is SGHAT and CDR2 FQNNGV. The CDR3 sequence is CASSLSQGRTFEQFF. CDR3 nucleotide sequence: TGTGCCAGCAGCTTATCACAGGGGCGCACCTTTGAGCAGTTCTTC.

The chain combines TRBV7-6 with TRBJ2-7; a possible D gene is TRBD2 (5 bases). Germline CDR1 is SGHVS and CDR2 is FNYEAQ. This CDR3 has 12 amino acids. V lost 8 bases to trimming and J lost 5 bases, with 13 bases between them. The CDR3 protein is CASSSPGNEQYV. DNA of the CDR3: TGTGCCAGCTCGTCACCGGGGAACGAGCAGTACGTC.

The sample holds a few counts of this clonotype. This chain connects TRBV7-6 to TRBJ2-5; perhaps TRBD1 as D (6 bases). Per the germline V gene, CDR1 is SGHVS and CDR2 is FNYEAQ. V was trimmed by 1 base and J by 5 bases, leaving 17 bases between them. This CDR3 spans 16 amino acids. The CDR3, as DNA: TGTGCCAGCAGCTTAGAAACCCCCACAGGGTTCGAGACCCAGTACTTC. Its translation is CASSLETPTGFETQYF.

This clonotype was counted between two and nine times. This chain connects TRBV9 to TRBJ1-2; D is unresolved. The length of the CDR3 is 18 residues. V lost 2 bases to trimming and J lost 6 bases, with 26 bases between them. Looked up from germline, CDR1 is SGDLS and CDR2 is YYNGEE. The CDR3 bases are TGTGCCAGCAGCGTCGGACGGGCCCCGTGGCATGTGACGAATGGCTACACCTTC. Translation: CASSVGRAPWHVTNGYTF. Supplemented by reference TRBV9 and TRBJ1-2, the full variable domain reads DSGVTQTPKHLITATGQRVTLRCSPRSGDLSVYWYQQSLDQGLQFLIQYYNGEERAKGNILERFSAQQFPDLHSELNLSSLELGDSALYFCASSVGRAPWHVTNGYTFGSGTRLTVV.

The chain uses TRBV19 and TRBJ2-1; 7 nucleotides align to TRBD1. The CDR3 has 15 amino acids. CDR1 is LNHDA and CDR2 is SQIVND in the germline V gene (reference sequence). Trimming took 3 bases from V and 0 from J; bases not matched to a gene: 2. CDR3 DNA: TGTGCCAGTAGTATTTACAGGGGCTCCTACAATGAGCAGTTCTTC. Its protein is CASSIYRGSYNEQFF. The complete variable domain, with remaining parts taken from reference TRBV19 and TRBJ2-1, reads DGGITQSPKYLFRKEGQNVTLSCEQNLNHDAMYWYRQDPGQGLRLIYYSQIVNDFQKGDIAEGYSVSREKKESFPLTVTSAQKNPTAFYLCASSIYRGSYNEQFFGPGTRLTVL.

The V and J genes are TRBV29-1 and TRBJ2-5; D assignment may be TRBD1 or TRBD2 (5 bases each). CDR3 length: 14 amino acids. Germline-derived CDR1 and CDR2 are SQVTM and ANQGSEA. Trimming took 0 bases from V and 5 from J, leaving 13 bases between them. The DNA of the CDR3 is TGCAGCGTTGAAGATCCCGAGGGGCGGGAGACCCAGTACTTC. Translation: CSVEDPEGRETQYF.

The chain carries TRBV6-2 or TRBV6-3 and TRBJ2-3; 8 positions match TRBD2. V lost 2 bases to trimming and J lost 3 bases; unmatched junction nucleotides: 10. The CDR3 has 17 amino acids. Germline V gives CDR1 MNHEY, CDR2 SVGEGT. The CDR3 is CASSYPQEERGTDTQYF. The CDR3 coding sequence is TGTGCCAGCAGTTACCCCCAGGAGGAGCGGGGGACAGATACGCAGTATTTT.

V usage is TRBV7-2 and J usage is TRBJ2-7; 12 bases match TRBD2. Per germline, CDR1 SGHTA and CDR2 FQGNSA. V lost 3 bases, J lost 2 bases, and 2 bases stayed unmatched. This CDR3 has 15 residues. This CDR3 reads CASSFLAGGPYEQYF. CDR3 sequence (DNA): TGTGCCAGCAGCTTCCTAGCGGGGGGGCCCTACGAGCAGTACTTC.

This clonotype was recorded a few times. This chain joins TRBV20-1 and TRBJ2-1; D unresolved. Trimming cost V 6 bases and J 1 base, with 10 bases left between them. The CDR3 has 13 amino acids. In germline, CDR1 is DFQATT, CDR2 SNEGSKA (reference sequence). CDR3 loop: CSAKGLSYNEQFF. In DNA, the CDR3 is TGCAGTGCCAAGGGTCTTTCCTACAATGAGCAGTTCTTC.

This rearrangement joins TRBV7-3 to TRBJ1-1; D ambiguous. The CDR3 has 13 amino acids. Trimming stripped 3 bases from V and 11 bases from J, with 16 bases between. The V gene's germline CDR1 is SGHTA and CDR2 FQGTGA. CDR3 loop: CASSFNVQSSAFF. The DNA for the CDR3 is TGTGCCAGCAGCTTTAATGTACAGTCGTCGGCTTTCTTT.

The chain uses TRBV7-9 and TRBJ2-1; no clear D gene. Looked up from germline, CDR1 is SEHNR and CDR2 is FQNEAQ (reference sequence). This CDR3 region has 15 residues. Deletions cut 0 bases from V and 2 bases from J, with 8 bases between. The CDR3 DNA sequence: TGTGCCAGCAGCTTAGCCTCCGAAGCCTACAATGAGCAGTTCTTC. Its translation: CASSLASEAYNEQFF. Based on the CDR3 plus reference TRBV7-9 and TRBJ2-1, the full variable domain is DTGVSQNPRHKITKRGQNVTFRCDPISEHNRLYWYRQTLGQGPEFLTYFQNEAQLEKSRLLSDRFSAERPKGSFSTLEIQRTEQGDSAMYLCASSLASEAYNEQFFGPGTRLTVL.

V and J are TRBV30 and TRBJ1-2, with unresolved D. Trimming took off 2 bases at V and 4 bases at J, with 11 bases between the two ends. The CDR3 covers 13 residues. Looked up from germline, CDR1 is GTSNPN and CDR2 is SVGIG (reference sequence). Here the CDR3 reads CAWSRSVGYGYTF. The CDR3 DNA sequence: TGTGCCTGGAGTAGGTCGGTGGGCTATGGCTACACCTTC.

This clonotype was seen ten or more times. This chain joins TRBV7-2 and TRBJ2-3; D is unclear. This CDR3 comprises 12 residues. V gave up 3 bases and J gave up 6 bases, with 7 bases separating them. The germline V gene has CDR1 SGHTA and CDR2 FQGNSA. Here the CDR3 DNA reads TGTGCCAGCAGCTTTTCCCGCGATACGCAGTATTTT. Protein product: CASSFSRDTQYF.

This clonotype was observed a handful of times. CDR3 sequence: CASSFSPGTGDNSPLHF. DNA for the CDR3: TGTGCCAGCAGTTTCTCTCCCGGGACAGGGGATAATTCACCCCTCCACTTT. This rearrangement joins TRBV27 to TRBJ1-6, with TRBD1 matching 10 bases. Germline trimming cut 3 bases from V and 5 bases from J; bases unmatched to any gene: 7. The germline gives CDR1 MNHEY, CDR2 SMNVEV (reference sequence). The CDR3 covers 17 residues.

As concerns this clonotype: One end of the junction does not line up with germline, which may come from a read error. The chain links TRBV10-2 to TRBJ2-7; the D is unclear. This CDR3 is 14 amino acids long. CDR1 and CDR2 (germline): WSHSY, SAAADI. The CDR3: CASSVGVSSSEQYF. The CDR3 DNA sequence: TGCGCCAGCAGCGTTGGTGTTAGCTCCTCCGAGCAGTACTTC.

The chain is built from TRBV2 and TRBJ2-3; possible D gene TRBD2, 5 bases. V was shortened by 5 bases and J by 2 bases, with 14 bases between the two germline ends. The CDR3 loop spans 15 amino acids. Germline lookup yields CDR1 SNHLY and CDR2 FYNNEI. The DNA of the CDR3 is TGTGCCAGCAGTTCAGGAACTAGGGCCACAGATACGCAGTATTTT. This gives the protein CASSSGTRATDTQYF.

The V call is TRBV5-8, the J call TRBJ2-6; D gene uncertain. The germline V gene has CDR1 SGHTS and CDR2 YDEGEE. The CDR3 is made up of 15 amino acids. Trimming took off 4 bases at V and 4 bases at J, with 12 bases between the two ends. This CDR3 reads CASSPNIQGANVLTF. As DNA, the CDR3 is TGTGCCAGCAGCCCGAATATACAGGGGGCCAACGTCCTGACTTTC.

This clonotype was picked up many times. This rearrangement joins TRBV7-9 to TRBJ1-5; D not certain. V was cut by 0 bases and J by 7 bases, with 10 bases left in between. This CDR3 has 14 residues. Looked up from germline, CDR1 is SEHNR and CDR2 is FQNEAQ (reference sequence). The CDR3 DNA sequence: TGTGCCAGCAGCTTAGCGGGAGCGGGGCAGCCCCAGCATTTT. Translating gives CASSLAGAGQPQHF.

The V call is TRBV7-9, the J call TRBJ2-7; D not resolved. Germline V CDR1 and CDR2: SEHNR, FQNEAQ (reference sequence). Trimming took off 2 bases at V and 1 base at J, with 6 bases between the two ends. This CDR3 contains 13 residues. The chain's CDR3 is CASSLWGSYEQYF. The CDR3 DNA reads as TGTGCCAGCAGCTTATGGGGATCCTACGAGCAGTACTTC.

This clonotype has only a few counts. The rearrangement uses TRBV7-2 and TRBJ1-3; possibly TRBD1 for D (6 bases). CDR1 and CDR2 (germline): SGHTA, FQGNSA. Trimming removed 5 bases at V and 0 bases at J, with 17 bases between. CDR3 length equals 17 residues. Written as DNA, the CDR3 is TGTGCCAGCAGCCCGGGAGACAGGACCTTCTCTGGAAACACCATATATTTT. It encodes CASSPGDRTFSGNTIYF.

This clonotype was counted ten times or more. The chain carries TRBV4-2 and TRBJ2-2; D unclear. This CDR3 region has 16 residues. Germline V lookup: CDR1 LGHNA, CDR2 YNFKEQ. V lost 1 base, J lost 1 base, and 10 bases lay in between. In DNA form, the CDR3 reads TGTGCCAGCAGCCAAGGGACGGTGCTGAACACCGGGGAGCTGTTTTTT. Protein sequence: CASSQGTVLNTGELFF.

This clonotype appeared a few times. The chain carries TRBV28 and TRBJ1-1; possible D gene TRBD1, 5 bases. With 2 bases removed from V and 8 bases from J, the gap between germline ends came to 15 bases. The germline gives CDR1 MDHEN, CDR2 SYDVKM. CDR3 length: 14 residues. The CDR3 nucleotides are TGTGCCAGCAGTTTACCGGCGGGGCCTTCCGAAGCTTTCTTT. Its protein is CASSLPAGPSEAFF. Drawing the rest from reference TRBV28 and TRBJ1-1, the complete variable domain is DVKVTQSSRYLVKRTGEKVFLECVQDMDHENMFWYRQDPGLGLRLIYFSYDVKMKEKGDIPEGYSVSREKKERFSLILESASTNQTSMYLCASSLPAGPSEAFFGQGTRLTVV.

The J gene is TRBJ1-2, the V gene TRBV10-2; 7 nucleotides align to TRBD1. V lost 8 bases, J lost 2 bases, and 11 bases stayed unmatched. The CDR3 is made up of 15 amino acids. Germline CDR1 reads WSHSY; CDR2 reads SAAADI. CDR3 nucleotides: TGCGCCAGCGGCAGGGGGGCATGGGGCAACTATGGCTACACCTTC. It specifies CASGRGAWGNYGYTF.

The chain carries TRBV6-1 and TRBJ2-2; TRBD2 matches 15 bases. The CDR3 is 20 residues long. The trim removed 5 bases at V and 1 base at J, leaving 11 bases unmatched. Germline CDR1 and CDR2: MNHNS and SASEGT. The CDR3 loop reads CASSLFPGLAGGGNTGELFF. The CDR3, as DNA: TGTGCCAGCAGTCTTTTTCCGGGACTAGCGGGGGGTGGGAACACCGGGGAGCTGTTTTTT.

This clonotype was detected only a few times. The chain uses TRBV4-1 and TRBJ2-1; 7 nucleotides align to TRBD1. The CDR3 is 15 amino acids. Per the germline V gene, CDR1 is MGHRA and CDR2 is YSYEKL. J gave up 4 bases and V 6 bases, and 9 bases lay outside the gene matches. The CDR3 nucleotides are TGCGCCAGCAGTCGGACAGGTGGAGGTTACAATGAGCAGTTCTTC. As protein: CASSRTGGGYNEQFF.

The V and J genes are TRBV4-3 and TRBJ2-7, with 8 bases aligning to TRBD2. Germline V gene data show CDR1 as LGHNA and CDR2 as YSLEER. CDR3 size: 13 residues. J was trimmed by 5 bases and V by 3 bases; bases with no gene match: 3. The CDR3 sequence: CASSHRTSHEQYV. CDR3 coding DNA: TGCGCCAGCAGCCACAGGACTAGCCACGAGCAGTACGTC.

This clonotype is termed medium-sized. The J gene is TRBJ2-5, the V gene TRBV27; tentatively, D is TRBD1 (5 bases). Deletions cut 2 bases from V and 2 bases from J, with 9 bases between. Looked up from germline, CDR1 is MNHEY and CDR2 is SMNVEV (reference sequence). The CDR3 is made up of 14 amino acids. The CDR3 sequence: CASSLDSTQETQYF. CDR3 DNA: TGTGCCAGCAGTTTAGACAGCACACAAGAGACCCAGTACTTC.